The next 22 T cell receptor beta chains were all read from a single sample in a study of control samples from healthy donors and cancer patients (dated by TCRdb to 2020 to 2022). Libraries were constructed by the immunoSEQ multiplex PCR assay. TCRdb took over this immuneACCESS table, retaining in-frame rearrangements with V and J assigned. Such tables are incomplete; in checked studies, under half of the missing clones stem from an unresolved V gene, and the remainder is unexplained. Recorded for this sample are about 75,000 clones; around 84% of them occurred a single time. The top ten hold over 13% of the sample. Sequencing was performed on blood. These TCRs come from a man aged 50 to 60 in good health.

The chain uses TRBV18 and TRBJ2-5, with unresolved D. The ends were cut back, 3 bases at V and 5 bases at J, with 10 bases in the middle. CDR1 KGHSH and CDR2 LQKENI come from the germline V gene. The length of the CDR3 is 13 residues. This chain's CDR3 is CASSPFTSETQYF. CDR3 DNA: TGTGCCAGCTCACCCTTTACTTCCGAGACCCAGTACTTC.

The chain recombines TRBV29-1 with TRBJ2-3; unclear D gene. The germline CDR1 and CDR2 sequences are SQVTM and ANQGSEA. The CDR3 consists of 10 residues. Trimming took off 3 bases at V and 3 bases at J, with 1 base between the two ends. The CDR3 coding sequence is TGCAGCGTTGATACAGATACGCAGTATTTT. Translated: CSVDTDTQYF.

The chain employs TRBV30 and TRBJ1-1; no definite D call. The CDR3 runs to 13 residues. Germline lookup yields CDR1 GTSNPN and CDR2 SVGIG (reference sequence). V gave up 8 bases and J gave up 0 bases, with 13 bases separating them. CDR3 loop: CALVRPMNTEAFF. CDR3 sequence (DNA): TGTGCCCTGGTTAGGCCCATGAACACTGAAGCTTTCTTT.

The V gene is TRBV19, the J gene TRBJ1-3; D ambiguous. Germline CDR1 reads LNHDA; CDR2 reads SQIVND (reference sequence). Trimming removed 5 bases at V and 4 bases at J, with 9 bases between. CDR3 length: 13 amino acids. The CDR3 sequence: CASSSNRGNTIYF. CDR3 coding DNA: TGTGCCAGTAGTTCCAACCGGGGAAACACCATATATTTT.

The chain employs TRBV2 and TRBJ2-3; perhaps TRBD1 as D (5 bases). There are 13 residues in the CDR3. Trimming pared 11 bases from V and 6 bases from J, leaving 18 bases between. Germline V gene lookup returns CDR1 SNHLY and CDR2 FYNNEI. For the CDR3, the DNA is TGTGCCGCAACGGACCTGGGGCCCGATACGCAGTATTTT. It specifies CAATDLGPDTQYF.

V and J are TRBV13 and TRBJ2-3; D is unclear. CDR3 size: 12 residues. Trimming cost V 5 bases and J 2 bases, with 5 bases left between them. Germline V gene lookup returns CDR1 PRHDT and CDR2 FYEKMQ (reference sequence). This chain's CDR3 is CASSTTTDTQYF. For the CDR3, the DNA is TGTGCCAGCAGCACCACCACAGATACGCAGTATTTT.

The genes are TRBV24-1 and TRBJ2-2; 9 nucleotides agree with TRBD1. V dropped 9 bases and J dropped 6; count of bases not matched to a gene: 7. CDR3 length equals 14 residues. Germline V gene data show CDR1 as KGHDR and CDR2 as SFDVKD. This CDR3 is CATRGTGWSGELFF. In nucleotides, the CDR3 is TGTGCCACCCGCGGGACAGGGTGGTCCGGGGAGCTGTTTTTT.

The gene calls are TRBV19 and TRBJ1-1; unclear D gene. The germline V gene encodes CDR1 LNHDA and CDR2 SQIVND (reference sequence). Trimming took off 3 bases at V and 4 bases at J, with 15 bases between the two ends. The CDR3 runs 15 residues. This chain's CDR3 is CASSIPPGRGTEAFF. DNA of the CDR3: TGTGCCAGTAGTATCCCGCCAGGACGCGGCACTGAAGCTTTCTTT.

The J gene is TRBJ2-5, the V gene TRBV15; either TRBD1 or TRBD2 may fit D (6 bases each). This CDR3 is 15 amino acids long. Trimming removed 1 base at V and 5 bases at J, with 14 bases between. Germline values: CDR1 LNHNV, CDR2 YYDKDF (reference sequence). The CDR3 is CATSRGMGGWETQYF. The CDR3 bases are TGTGCCACCAGCAGAGGAATGGGGGGCTGGGAGACCCAGTACTTC.

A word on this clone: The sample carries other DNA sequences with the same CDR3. CDR3 in DNA: TGCAGCGTTGTCAGCAGGAAGAACACTGAAGCTTTCTTT. Translating it yields CSVVSRKNTEAFF. V is TRBV29-1 and J is TRBJ1-1; D call uncertain. With 4 bases removed from V and 1 base from J, the gap between germline ends came to 10 bases. The germline V gene encodes CDR1 SQVTM and CDR2 ANQGSEA. This CDR3 spans 13 amino acids.

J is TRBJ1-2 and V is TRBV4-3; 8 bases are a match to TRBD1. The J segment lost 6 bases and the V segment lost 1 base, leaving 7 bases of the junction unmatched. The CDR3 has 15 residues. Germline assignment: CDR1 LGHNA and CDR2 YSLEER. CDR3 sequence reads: CASSQAGQGTDGYTF. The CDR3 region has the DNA TGCGCCAGCAGCCAAGCCGGACAGGGTACGGATGGCTACACCTTC.

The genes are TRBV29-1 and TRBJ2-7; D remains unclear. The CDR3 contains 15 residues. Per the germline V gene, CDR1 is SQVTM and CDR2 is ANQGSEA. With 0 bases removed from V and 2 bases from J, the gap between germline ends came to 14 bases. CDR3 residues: CSVEDGPRGPYEQYF. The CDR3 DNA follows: TGCAGCGTTGAAGATGGACCTCGAGGACCCTACGAGCAGTACTTC.

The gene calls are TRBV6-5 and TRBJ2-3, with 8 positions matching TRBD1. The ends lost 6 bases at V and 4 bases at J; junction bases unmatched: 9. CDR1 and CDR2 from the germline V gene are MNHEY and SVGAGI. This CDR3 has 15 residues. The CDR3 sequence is CASRSLDRAPDTQYF. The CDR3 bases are TGTGCCAGCAGATCTTTGGACAGGGCCCCAGATACGCAGTATTTT.

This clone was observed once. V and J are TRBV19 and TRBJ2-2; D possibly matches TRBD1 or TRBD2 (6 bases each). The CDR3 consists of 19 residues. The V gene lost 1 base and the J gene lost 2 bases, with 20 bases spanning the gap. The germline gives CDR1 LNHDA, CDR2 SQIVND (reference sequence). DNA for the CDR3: TGTGCCAGTAGTATAGGGCGCTGGGGGGCGAATTCCAACACCGGGGAGCTGTTTTTT. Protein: CASSIGRWGANSNTGELFF.

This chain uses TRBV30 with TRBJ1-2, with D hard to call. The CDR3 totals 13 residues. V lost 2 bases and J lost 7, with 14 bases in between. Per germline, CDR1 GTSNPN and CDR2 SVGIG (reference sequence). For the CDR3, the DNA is TGTGCCTGGAGTCTACTTGAAATATCTGGCTACACCTTC. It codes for CAWSLLEISGYTF.

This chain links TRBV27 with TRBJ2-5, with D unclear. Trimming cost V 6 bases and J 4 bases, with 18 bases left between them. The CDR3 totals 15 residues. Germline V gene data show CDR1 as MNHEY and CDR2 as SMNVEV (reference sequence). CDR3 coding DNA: TGTGCCAGCAGCCCCTGGACGGTAGCTCGAGAGACCCAGTACTTC. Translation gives CASSPWTVARETQYF.

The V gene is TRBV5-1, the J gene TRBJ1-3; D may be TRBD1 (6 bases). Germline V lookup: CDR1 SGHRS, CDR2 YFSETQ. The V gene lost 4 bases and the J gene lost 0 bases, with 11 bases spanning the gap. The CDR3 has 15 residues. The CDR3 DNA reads TGCGCCAGCAGCCCTACAGGGAACTCTGGAAACACCATATATTTT. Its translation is CASSPTGNSGNTIYF.

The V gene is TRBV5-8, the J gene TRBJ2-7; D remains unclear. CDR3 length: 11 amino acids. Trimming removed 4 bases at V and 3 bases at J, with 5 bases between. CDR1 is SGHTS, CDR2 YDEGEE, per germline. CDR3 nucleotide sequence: TGTGCCAGCAGCCCTTTCTACGAGCAGTACTTC. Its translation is CASSPFYEQYF.

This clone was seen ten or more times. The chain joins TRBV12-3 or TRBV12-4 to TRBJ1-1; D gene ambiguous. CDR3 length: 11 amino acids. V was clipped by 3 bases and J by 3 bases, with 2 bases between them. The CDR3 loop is CASSLYTEAFF. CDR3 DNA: TGTGCCAGCAGTTTGTACACTGAAGCTTTCTTT.

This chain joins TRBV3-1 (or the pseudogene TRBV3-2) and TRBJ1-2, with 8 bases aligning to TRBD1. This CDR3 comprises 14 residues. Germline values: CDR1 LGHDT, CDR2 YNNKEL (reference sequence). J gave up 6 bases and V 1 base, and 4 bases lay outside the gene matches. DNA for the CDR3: TGTGCCAGCAGCCAAGTTTCAGGGGGCCATGGCTACACCTTC. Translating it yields CASSQVSGGHGYTF.

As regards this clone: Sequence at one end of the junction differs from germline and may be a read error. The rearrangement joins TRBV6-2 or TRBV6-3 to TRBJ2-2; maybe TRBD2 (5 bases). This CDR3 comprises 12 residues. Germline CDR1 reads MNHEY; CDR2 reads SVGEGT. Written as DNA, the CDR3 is TGTGCCAGCAGTTGGGAGTCCGGGGAGCCGTTTTTT. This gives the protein CASSWESGEPFF.

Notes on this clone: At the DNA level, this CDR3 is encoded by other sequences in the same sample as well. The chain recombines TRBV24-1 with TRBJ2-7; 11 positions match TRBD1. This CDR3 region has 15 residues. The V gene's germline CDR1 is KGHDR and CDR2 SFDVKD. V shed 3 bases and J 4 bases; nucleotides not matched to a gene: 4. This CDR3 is CATSDPGTGGYEQYF. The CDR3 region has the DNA TGTGCCACCAGTGATCCCGGGACAGGGGGTTACGAGCAGTACTTC.